The rows below give T cell receptor beta chains drawn from one sample of a study of T-cell memory formation after mild COVID-19. TCRdb reanalysed the 5' RACE reads using MiXCR and keeps one entry per CDR3 protein. In the table there are about 130,000 distinct CDR3 sequences, about 6.5% of which are singletons. Input material: PBMCs or a T cell subset sorted from them (not recorded which). These TCRs come from an adult woman who had mild COVID-19 (a few samples of this study predate the infection). Cell type and time point are not known. Each CDR3 is given with its conserved first and last residue. A D gene is named only where the DNA matches it firmly. Only part of the rows carry a size: once, few, many, or a class if the clone is expanded.

j_gene: TRBJ2-2; abundance: few; v_gene: TRBV15; d_gene: TRBD2; CDR3aa: CATSRDRASGGPNTGELFF; CDR3nt: TGTGCCACCAGCAGAGATCGTGCTAGCGGGGGACCAAACACCGGGGAGCTGTTTTTT
j_gene: TRBJ2-1; abundance: few; v_gene: TRBV5-4; d_gene: .; CDR3aa: CASSSQGSNEQFF; CDR3nt: TGTGCCAGCAGTTCTCAGGGGAGCAATGAGCAGTTCTTC
j_gene: TRBJ2-6; abundance: many; v_gene: TRBV5-1; d_gene: .; CDR3aa: CASSLGASGANVLTF; CDR3nt: TGCGCCAGCAGCTTGGGGGCCTCTGGGGCCAACGTCCTGACTTTC
j_gene: TRBJ2-6; abundance: .; v_gene: TRBV5-4; d_gene: TRBD1; CDR3aa: CASSFTGTGTSGANVLTF; CDR3nt: TGTGCCAGCAGCTTCACCGGGACAGGGACTTCTGGGGCCAACGTCCTGACTTTC
j_gene: TRBJ2-1; abundance: few; v_gene: TRBV4-1; d_gene: TRBD1; CDR3aa: CASSQTGTGVNEQFF; CDR3nt: TGCGCCAGCAGCCAAACAGGAACAGGGGTAAATGAGCAGTTCTTC
j_gene: TRBJ1-1; abundance: .; v_gene: TRBV29-1; d_gene: .; CDR3aa: CSVGQRTEAFF; CDR3nt: TGCAGCGTTGGCCAAAGAACTGAAGCTTTCTTT
j_gene: TRBJ1-5; abundance: .; v_gene: TRBV4-1; d_gene: TRBD1; CDR3aa: CASSPGQGPNDQPQHF; CDR3nt: TGCGCCAGCAGCCCAGGACAGGGACCAAACGATCAGCCCCAGCATTTT
j_gene: TRBJ1-5; abundance: few; v_gene: TRBV2; d_gene: .; CDR3aa: CASRPRAGNQPQHF; CDR3nt: TGTGCCAGCAGACCACGGGCAGGCAATCAGCCCCAGCATTTT
j_gene: TRBJ2-1; abundance: few; v_gene: TRBV24-1; d_gene: TRBD2; CDR3aa: CATSDPGLHQFF; CDR3nt: TGTGCCACCAGTGACCCGGGACTACACCAGTTCTTC
j_gene: TRBJ1-2; abundance: .; v_gene: TRBV4-3; d_gene: .; CDR3aa: CASSPPPSQTKGLYGYTF; CDR3nt: TGCGCCAGCAGCCCCCCTCCGTCGCAGACCAAGGGACTCTATGGCTACACCTTC
j_gene: TRBJ1-2; abundance: few; v_gene: TRBV4-1; d_gene: .; CDR3aa: CASSQVPPLYGYTF; CDR3nt: TGCGCCAGCAGCCAAGTCCCGCCCCTCTATGGCTACACCTTC
j_gene: TRBJ2-3; abundance: .; v_gene: TRBV27; d_gene: .; CDR3aa: CASSLYRAGTDTQYF; CDR3nt: TGTGCCAGCAGTTTATACAGGGCGGGTACAGATACGCAGTATTTT
j_gene: TRBJ2-1; abundance: many; v_gene: TRBV18; d_gene: .; CDR3aa: CASSRVPLVGGNEQFF; CDR3nt: TGTGCCAGCTCACGAGTACCCCTAGTAGGAGGGAATGAGCAGTTCTTC
j_gene: TRBJ2-4; abundance: .; v_gene: TRBV5-1; d_gene: .; CDR3aa: CASSLLQGQNIQYF; CDR3nt: TGCGCCAGCAGCTTGTTACAGGGACAAAACATTCAGTACTTC
j_gene: TRBJ1-3; abundance: .; v_gene: TRBV2; d_gene: .; CDR3aa: CASTGGGPGNTIYF; CDR3nt: TGTGCCAGCACCGGGGGGGGCCCTGGAAACACCATATATTTT
j_gene: TRBJ2-1; abundance: .; v_gene: TRBV7-2; d_gene: .; CDR3aa: CASSPGTPHWPFF; CDR3nt: TGTGCCAGCAGCCCCGGGACCCCCCATTGGCCGTTCTTC
j_gene: TRBJ2-7; abundance: many; v_gene: TRBV6-5; d_gene: TRBD2; CDR3aa: CASSATSGRFYEQYF; CDR3nt: TGTGCCAGCAGTGCGACTAGCGGAAGATTTTACGAGCAGTACTTC
j_gene: TRBJ1-1; abundance: .; v_gene: TRBV19; d_gene: .; CDR3aa: CASSPGRATEAFF; CDR3nt: TGTGCCAGTAGCCCGGGGAGGGCTACTGAAGCTTTCTTT
j_gene: TRBJ2-5; abundance: few; v_gene: TRBV9; d_gene: .; CDR3aa: CASSVQGWEETQYF; CDR3nt: TGTGCCAGCAGCGTACAGGGCTGGGAAGAGACCCAGTACTTC
j_gene: TRBJ1-2; abundance: .; v_gene: TRBV5-1; d_gene: .; CDR3aa: CASSPRGHHPPNSYGYTF; CDR3nt: TGCGCCAGCAGCCCACGCGGACACCACCCTCCTAACTCTTATGGCTACACCTTC
j_gene: TRBJ2-1; abundance: .; v_gene: TRBV24-1; d_gene: .; CDR3aa: CATSDRGCEQFF; CDR3nt: TGTGCCACCAGTGACCGCGGGTGTGAGCAGTTCTTC
j_gene: TRBJ2-7; abundance: .; v_gene: TRBV7-2; d_gene: .; CDR3aa: CASSLLTGNPNYEQYF; CDR3nt: TGTGCCAGCAGCTTACTAACAGGGAATCCGAACTACGAGCAGTACTTC
j_gene: TRBJ2-1; abundance: medium-sized; v_gene: TRBV7-2; d_gene: .; CDR3aa: CASSLVGGNDNEQFF; CDR3nt: TGTGCCAGCAGCTTAGTTGGCGGAAACGACAATGAGCAGTTCTTC
j_gene: TRBJ2-7; abundance: many; v_gene: TRBV4-1; d_gene: .; CDR3aa: CASSLTLGRAEEQYF; CDR3nt: TGCGCCAGCAGCCTCACCTTGGGCAGGGCGGAGGAGCAGTACTTC
j_gene: TRBJ2-5; abundance: many; v_gene: TRBV7-9; d_gene: .; CDR3aa: CASSLGGGRQETQYF; CDR3nt: TGTGCCAGCAGCTTGGGCGGGGGCCGTCAAGAGACCCAGTACTTC
j_gene: TRBJ1-3; abundance: few; v_gene: TRBV6-5; d_gene: .; CDR3aa: CASRGLGVRINTIYF; CDR3nt: TGTGCCAGCAGGGGGCTGGGGGTACGGATAAACACCATATATTTT
j_gene: TRBJ1-3; abundance: .; v_gene: TRBV12-3/TRBV12-4; d_gene: .; CDR3aa: CASSSVISPGNTIYF; CDR3nt: TGTGCCAGCAGTTCGGTCATAAGTCCCGGAAACACCATATATTTT
j_gene: TRBJ2-2; abundance: many; v_gene: TRBV6-1; d_gene: .; CDR3aa: CASRRDLLTGELFF; CDR3nt: TGTGCCAGCCGTCGGGACCTACTTACCGGGGAGCTGTTTTTT
j_gene: TRBJ2-5; abundance: few; v_gene: TRBV18; d_gene: .; CDR3aa: CASSPPMEKTQYF; CDR3nt: TGTGCCAGCTCACCACCCATGGAGAAGACCCAGTACTTC
j_gene: TRBJ2-2; abundance: few; v_gene: TRBV7-6; d_gene: .; CDR3aa: CASGIMGGLYGTGELFF; CDR3nt: TGTGCCAGCGGCATTATGGGCGGACTTTACGGCACCGGGGAGCTGTTTTTT
j_gene: TRBJ2-5; abundance: few; v_gene: TRBV24-1; d_gene: .; CDR3aa: CATSEGAETQYF; CDR3nt: TGTGCCACCAGTGAGGGGGCGGAGACCCAGTACTTC
j_gene: TRBJ2-3; abundance: many; v_gene: TRBV12-3/TRBV12-4; d_gene: .; CDR3aa: CASTPQANTQYF; CDR3nt: TGTGCCAGCACCCCGCAGGCGAATACGCAGTATTTT
j_gene: TRBJ2-3; abundance: few; v_gene: TRBV2; d_gene: .; CDR3aa: CASGPSWEDTQYF; CDR3nt: TGTGCCAGCGGGCCTAGCTGGGAAGATACGCAGTATTTT
j_gene: TRBJ1-5; abundance: few; v_gene: TRBV12-3/TRBV12-4; d_gene: TRBD1; CDR3aa: CASSPRGAGNQPQHF; CDR3nt: TGTGCCAGCAGCCCCAGGGGGGCGGGCAATCAGCCCCAGCATTTT
j_gene: TRBJ1-1; abundance: .; v_gene: TRBV2; d_gene: .; CDR3aa: CASSGVGAEAFF; CDR3nt: TGTGCCAGCAGTGGGGTTGGCGCTGAAGCTTTCTTT
j_gene: TRBJ2-2; abundance: many; v_gene: TRBV11-3; d_gene: .; CDR3aa: CASSLHRATGELFF; CDR3nt: TGTGCCAGCAGCTTACACAGGGCTACCGGGGAGCTGTTTTTT
j_gene: TRBJ1-4; abundance: .; v_gene: TRBV18; d_gene: .; CDR3aa: CASAPWRNEKLFF; CDR3nt: TGTGCCAGCGCCCCGTGGCGAAATGAAAAACTGTTTTTT
j_gene: TRBJ1-4; abundance: .; v_gene: TRBV5-1; d_gene: TRBD1; CDR3aa: CASSLDRGNEKLFF; CDR3nt: TGCGCCAGCAGCTTGGACAGGGGAAATGAAAAACTGTTTTTT
j_gene: TRBJ1-2; abundance: few; v_gene: TRBV7-2; d_gene: .; CDR3aa: CASSSRVPDYGYTF; CDR3nt: TGTGCCAGCAGCTCCAGGGTACCCGACTATGGCTACACCTTC
j_gene: TRBJ2-5; abundance: few; v_gene: TRBV12-3/TRBV12-4; d_gene: .; CDR3aa: CASRLRGPIETQYF; CDR3nt: TGTGCCAGCAGGTTACGGGGCCCAATAGAGACCCAGTACTTC
j_gene: TRBJ2-2; abundance: .; v_gene: TRBV7-3; d_gene: TRBD1; CDR3aa: CASSLMAGTVNTGELFF; CDR3nt: TGTGCCAGCAGCTTAATGGCCGGGACAGTGAACACCGGGGAGCTGTTTTTT
j_gene: TRBJ1-2; abundance: .; v_gene: TRBV12-3/TRBV12-4; d_gene: .; CDR3aa: CASSLRAVGYGYTF; CDR3nt: TGTGCCAGCAGTTTAAGGGCAGTCGGCTATGGCTACACCTTC
j_gene: TRBJ2-1; abundance: .; v_gene: TRBV12-3/TRBV12-4; d_gene: TRBD2; CDR3aa: CASRLAGGQNEQFF; CDR3nt: TGTGCCAGCAGACTAGCGGGAGGTCAAAATGAGCAGTTCTTC
j_gene: TRBJ2-3; abundance: many; v_gene: TRBV7-3; d_gene: TRBD2; CDR3aa: CASSSGLAGLTDTQYF; CDR3nt: TGTGCCAGCAGCTCGGGACTAGCGGGACTCACAGATACGCAGTATTTT
j_gene: TRBJ2-1; abundance: few; v_gene: TRBV12-3/TRBV12-4; d_gene: .; CDR3aa: CASSSNAGVDEQFF; CDR3nt: TGTGCCAGCAGTAGTAACGCAGGGGTGGATGAGCAGTTCTTC
j_gene: TRBJ2-5; abundance: .; v_gene: TRBV10-3; d_gene: TRBD1; CDR3aa: CAVRRSPGTGGETQYF; CDR3nt: TGTGCCGTCCGACGCAGCCCGGGGACAGGGGGCGAGACCCAGTACTTC
j_gene: TRBJ2-7; abundance: few; v_gene: TRBV30; d_gene: .; CDR3aa: CAWSGAGTQDEQYF; CDR3nt: TGTGCCTGGAGTGGAGCCGGGACACAGGACGAGCAGTACTTC
j_gene: TRBJ2-7; abundance: many; v_gene: TRBV24-1; d_gene: .; CDR3aa: CATSGSRQVYEQYF; CDR3nt: TGTGCCACCAGTGGCTCTCGACAGGTCTACGAGCAGTACTTC
j_gene: TRBJ1-2; abundance: many; v_gene: TRBV20-1; d_gene: TRBD1; CDR3aa: CSASQGARGYTF; CDR3nt: TGCAGTGCTTCACAGGGGGCGCGGGGCTACACCTTC
j_gene: TRBJ2-1; abundance: few; v_gene: TRBV11-3; d_gene: TRBD2; CDR3aa: CASSLGGTSSGNEQFF; CDR3nt: TGTGCCAGCAGCTTAGGCGGGACTAGCTCGGGCAATGAGCAGTTCTTC
j_gene: TRBJ1-2; abundance: .; v_gene: TRBV4-1; d_gene: .; CDR3aa: CASSPRGGNYGYTF; CDR3nt: TGCGCCAGCAGCCCCCGGGGAGGGAACTATGGCTACACCTTC
j_gene: TRBJ2-7; abundance: few; v_gene: TRBV7-9; d_gene: TRBD2; CDR3aa: CASSLAGGLAPQYF; CDR3nt: TGTGCCAGCAGCTTAGCCGGGGGGTTGGCGCCGCAGTACTTC
j_gene: TRBJ2-7; abundance: few; v_gene: TRBV7-3; d_gene: TRBD1; CDR3aa: CASSIEGQGGREQYF; CDR3nt: TGTGCCAGCAGCATAGAGGGACAGGGAGGGCGTGAGCAGTACTTC
j_gene: TRBJ2-3; abundance: many; v_gene: TRBV29-1; d_gene: .; CDR3aa: CSVEKGDTQYF; CDR3nt: TGCAGCGTTGAAAAGGGAGATACGCAGTATTTT
j_gene: TRBJ2-7; abundance: many; v_gene: TRBV18; d_gene: TRBD1; CDR3aa: CASSPGQSYEQYF; CDR3nt: TGTGCCAGCTCACCGGGACAGTCCTACGAGCAGTACTTC